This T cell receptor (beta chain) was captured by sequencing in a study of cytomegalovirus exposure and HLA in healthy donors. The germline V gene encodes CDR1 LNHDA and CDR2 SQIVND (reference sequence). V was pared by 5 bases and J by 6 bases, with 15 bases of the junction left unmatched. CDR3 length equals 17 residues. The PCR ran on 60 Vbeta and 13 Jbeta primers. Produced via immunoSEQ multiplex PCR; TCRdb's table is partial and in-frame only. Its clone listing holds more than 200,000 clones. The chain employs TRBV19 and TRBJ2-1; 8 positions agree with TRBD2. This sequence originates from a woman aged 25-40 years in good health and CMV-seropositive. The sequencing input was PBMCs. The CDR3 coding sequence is TGTGCCAGTAGTTCATACCACGGGGGGGTGGCCCCCAATGAGCAGTTCTTC. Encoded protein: CASSSYHGGVAPNEQFF.